This passage covers 15 T cell receptor beta chains from one sample sequenced in a study of shared clonotypes between healthy human individuals. The method was immunoSEQ multiplex PCR; TCRdb's version includes in-frame clones alone and lacks a portion of them. The repertoire holds about 1 million clones, with about 77% as singletons. The specimen was memory CD4+ T cells sorted from blood. Regarding subset: CD45RA-negative fraction. These receptor sequences come from a man aged 18 to 30 in good health.

The chain has TRBV4-1 and TRBJ2-5; D might be TRBD1 (6 bases). Per the germline V gene, CDR1 is MGHRA and CDR2 is YSYEKL. The CDR3 spans 14 residues. The V and J ends lost 2 bases and 2 bases respectively, with 9 bases between them. The CDR3 region is CASSQTGIQETQYF. The DNA of the CDR3 is TGCGCCAGCAGCCAAACAGGGATACAAGAGACCCAGTACTTC.

The genes are TRBV5-6 and TRBJ1-1; no reliable D call. The CDR3 sequence is 11 residues long. The V gene lost 0 bases and the J gene lost 8 bases, with 5 bases spanning the gap. Germline V lookup: CDR1 SGHDT, CDR2 YYEEEE. The CDR3 sequence is CASSLGSEAFF. For the CDR3, the DNA is TGTGCCAGCAGCTTGGGTAGCGAAGCTTTCTTT.

This chain joins TRBV7-2 and TRBJ1-3; 8 nucleotides match TRBD1. Germline lookup yields CDR1 SGHTA and CDR2 FQGNSA. V was pared by 8 bases and J by 0 bases, with 12 bases of the junction left unmatched. The CDR3 is made up of 17 amino acids. CDR3 residues: CASQQGTGMSSGNTIYF. In DNA form, the CDR3 reads TGTGCCAGCCAGCAGGGGACAGGAATGAGCTCTGGAAACACCATATATTTT.

This clone was counted only a few times. The chain links TRBV11-2 to TRBJ1-2; 9 nucleotides line up with TRBD1. The CDR3 totals 16 residues. CDR1 is SGHAT and CDR2 is FQNNGV in the germline V gene. V lost 4 bases, J lost 4 bases, and 10 bases stayed unmatched. The CDR3 here is CASSSSGTGMIYGYTF. In nucleotides, the CDR3 is TGTGCCAGCAGCTCCTCCGGGACAGGGATGATCTATGGCTACACCTTC.

This chain joins TRBV7-2 and TRBJ2-1; 7 positions match TRBD2. The CDR3 is 16 amino acids. The germline CDR1 and CDR2 sequences are SGHTA and FQGNSA. Trimming took 5 bases from V and 9 from J; bases not matched to a gene: 16. The CDR3 reads CASSPLALAELGEQFF. DNA for the CDR3: TGTGCCAGCAGCCCCCTGGCCCTAGCGGAGCTGGGTGAGCAGTTCTTC.

V gene TRBV11-2 combines with J gene TRBJ1-2; D not certain. Looked up from germline, CDR1 is SGHAT and CDR2 is FQNNGV. Between the trimmed V and J ends, which lost 1 base and 14 bases, there was a span of 14 bases. This CDR3 has 12 residues. The DNA of the CDR3 is TGTGCCAGCAGCTTAGGTGTGGGGTTAGAAACCTTC. Residues: CASSLGVGLETF.

The J gene is TRBJ2-5, the V gene TRBV7-2; 13 bases match TRBD2. Germline CDR1 and CDR2: SGHTA and FQGNSA. This CDR3 contains 16 residues. The ends lost 5 bases at V and 4 bases at J; junction bases unmatched: 7. CDR3 sequence: CASSTSGGAFRETQYF. CDR3 DNA sequence: TGTGCCAGCAGCACTAGCGGGGGGGCCTTCCGAGAGACCCAGTACTTC.

The V and J genes are TRBV5-1 and TRBJ2-3, with TRBD1 identical over 7 bases. Per germline, CDR1 SGHRS and CDR2 YFSETQ. V lost 2 bases and J lost 4; bases outside the gene matches: 7. CDR3 size: 15 residues. CDR3 protein: CASSFAGGGADTQYF. CDR3 nucleotide sequence: TGCGCCAGCAGCTTCGCAGGGGGTGGGGCAGATACGCAGTATTTT.

A word on this clone: Other DNA sequences in this specimen translate into the identical CDR3. This rearrangement joins TRBV18 to TRBJ2-7; D is unresolved. Deletions cut 3 bases from V and 0 bases from J, with 6 bases between. CDR1 is KGHSH, CDR2 LQKENI, per germline. The CDR3 covers 13 residues. The CDR3 bases are TGTGCCAGCTCACCCCCCAGCTCCTACGAGCAGTACTTC. Translated: CASSPPSSYEQYF.

This chain's CDR3 is CASSLQGESGNTIYF. CDR3 sequence (DNA): TGTGCCAGCAGCTTACAGGGGGAATCTGGAAACACCATATATTTT. The V call is TRBV7-9, the J call TRBJ1-3; 7 bases map to TRBD1. The CDR3 length is 15 residues. Germline trimming cut 2 bases from V and 1 base from J; bases unmatched to any gene: 2. Germline V CDR1 and CDR2: SEHNR, FQNEAQ (reference sequence). Full variable domain (outside the CDR3, taken from reference TRBV7-9 and TRBJ1-3): DTGVSQNPRHKITKRGQNVTFRCDPISEHNRLYWYRQTLGQGPEFLTYFQNEAQLEKSRLLSDRFSAERPKGSFSTLEIQRTEQGDSAMYLCASSLQGESGNTIYFGEGSWLTVV.

This sequence joins TRBV19 and TRBJ2-1; D not resolved. V shed 5 bases and J shed 1 base, with 12 bases lying between them. Germline CDR1 is LNHDA and CDR2 is SQIVND (reference sequence). This CDR3 has 15 residues. The CDR3 reads CASSPRRSSYNEQFF. The CDR3 DNA follows: TGTGCCAGTAGTCCCCGGCGGAGTTCCTACAATGAGCAGTTCTTC. The full variable domain, completed using reference TRBV19 and TRBJ2-1, is DGGITQSPKYLFRKEGQNVTLSCEQNLNHDAMYWYRQDPGQGLRLIYYSQIVNDFQKGDIAEGYSVSREKKESFPLTVTSAQKNPTAFYLCASSPRRSSYNEQFFGPGTRLTVL.

This clone was seen only once. The germline gene is not matched at one end of the junction; a read error may be the cause. CDR3 sequence reads: CASSLSGLDNEQFF. The CDR3 DNA sequence: TGTGCTAGCAGCTTAAGTGGGCTAGACAATGAGCAGTTCTTC. V gene TRBV7-7 combines with J gene TRBJ2-1, with D hard to call. Germline-derived CDR1 and CDR2 are SSHAT and FNYEAQ (reference sequence). The CDR3 covers 14 residues.

This clone has a single count. The rearrangement uses TRBV2 and TRBJ2-1; tentatively, D is TRBD2 (5 bases). The germline gives CDR1 SNHLY, CDR2 FYNNEI. The CDR3 has 15 residues. V lost 5 bases to trimming and J lost 6 bases, with 17 bases between them. The CDR3, as DNA: TGTGCCAGCAGTCCGCTAGCATGGACGGGCAATGAGCAGTTCTTC. It encodes CASSPLAWTGNEQFF.

This chain links TRBV10-3 with TRBJ1-3; D perhaps matches TRBD1 (6 bases). Between the trimmed V and J ends, which lost 11 bases and 4 bases, there was a span of 24 bases. This CDR3 comprises 16 residues. Germline V gene lookup returns CDR1 ENHRY and CDR2 SYGVKD. CDR3 nucleotide sequence: TGTGCCGTCGGCCAGGGGCGCGATGCCGTAGGAAACACCATATATTTT. Encoded protein: CAVGQGRDAVGNTIYF.

On this clone: One end of the junction is discordant with germline, which a read error may explain. The chain uses TRBV5-8 and TRBJ2-6; 7 positions match TRBD1. CDR3 length equals 18 residues. Germline CDR1 is SGHTS and CDR2 is YDEGEE. The CDR3 nucleotides are TGTGCCAGCAGCTCTCTGACAGGGTCATCCTCTGGGGCCAACGTCCCGACTTTC. It specifies CASSSLTGSSSGANVPTF.